Presented here are 6 T cell receptor beta chains from one specimen sequenced in a study of blood T cells in healthy people across ages. Sample-barcoded 5' priming and a J-beta primer mix drove a second PCR of about 6 to 12 cycles. TCRdb passed the 5' RACE reads through MiXCR, listing each CDR3 protein once. The sample shows 750,000 to 850,000 distinct CDR3 sequences, around 25% of them seen only once. The same data also went into a second study, on T cells of mothers and their children.

Sequenced sample: blood. The receptors shown here come from a boy younger than 18 in good health.

There are many counts of this clonotype. The rearrangement uses TRBV29-1 and TRBJ1-2; D is possibly TRBD1 (5 bases). From germline, CDR1 is SQVTM and CDR2 ANQGSEA. This CDR3 region has 12 residues. Deletions cut 3 bases from V and 6 bases from J, with 11 bases between. The CDR3 DNA sequence: TGCAGCGTTGATGGGGGATCGGATGGCTACACCTTC. This codes for CSVDGGSDGYTF.

V and J are TRBV20-1 and TRBJ2-3; D possibly matches TRBD1 or TRBD2 (5 bases each). Germline V gives CDR1 DFQATT, CDR2 SNEGSKA (reference sequence). The CDR3 has 12 residues. The V end lost 6 bases, the J end lost 5 bases, and 12 bases lay between the germline ends. DNA of the CDR3: TGCAGTGCCACGACGGGGCGAGATACGCAGTATTTT. This translates into CSATTGRDTQYF.

This chain connects TRBV10-3 to TRBJ2-7, with a tentative D call TRBD2 (6 bases). The CDR3 is 14 amino acids. The V gene's germline CDR1 is ENHRY and CDR2 SYGVKD. V lost 10 bases, J lost 0 bases, and 16 bases lay in between. The chain's CDR3 is CATHTGGTSYEQYF. The CDR3 DNA is TGTGCCACCCACACGGGCGGGACCTCCTACGAGCAGTACTTC.

There are a few counts of this clonotype. This rearrangement joins TRBV4-1 to TRBJ2-3; 11 bases line up with TRBD2. This CDR3 spans 16 amino acids. Unmatched junction bases numbered 11, after V lost 7 bases and J lost 5 bases. Germline loops: CDR1 MGHRA, CDR2 YSYEKL. CDR3 residues: CASNTLAGGLGDTQYF. CDR3 in DNA: TGCGCCAGCAATACATTAGCGGGGGGGCTGGGAGATACGCAGTATTTT.

This clonotype was detected many times. This chain links TRBV9 with TRBJ2-3; D gene ambiguous. V gave up 0 bases and J gave up 0 bases, with 5 bases separating them. The V gene's germline CDR1 is SGDLS and CDR2 YYNGEE. This CDR3 has 14 residues. The CDR3 spells CASSVDASTDTQYF. The CDR3 nucleotides are TGTGCCAGCAGCGTAGATGCTAGCACAGATACGCAGTATTTT.

This clonotype was seen a few times. The chain couples TRBV3-1 to TRBJ2-3; no reliable D call. The CDR3 extends over 15 amino acids. Germline CDR1 and CDR2: LGHDT and YNNKEL (reference sequence). V was pared by 1 base and J by 0 bases, with 8 bases between. CDR3 residues: CASSQGAKSTDTQYF. Here the CDR3 DNA reads TGTGCCAGCAGCCAAGGGGCAAAGAGCACAGATACGCAGTATTTT.